This TCR beta chain was retrieved from a study of cytomegalovirus exposure and HLA in healthy donors. Study-level points and caveats: A missense variant in DCLRE1C was later tied to TCR beta V- and J-gene trimming. In vitro testing confirmed a few CMV-associated chains as specific for CMV antigens. A prior analysis recorded that most TCR beta V segments were productive about 87% or about 30% of the time.

Concerning this clone itself: Antigen: not known.

Trimming stripped 7 bases from V and 0 bases from J, with 10 bases between. Germline CDR1 reads SGHTA; CDR2 reads FQGNSA. This CDR3 comprises 13 residues. The PCR ran on 60 Vbeta and 13 Jbeta primers. Sequencing was performed with immunoSEQ multiplex PCR; in TCRdb, only in-frame clones are kept and a portion is missing. The data contain 130,000 or so clones, around four fifths of them singletons. The material sequenced was PBMCs. This receptor was taken from a middle-aged woman in good health and CMV-seronegative. The chain uses TRBV7-2 and TRBJ2-7, with no clear D. The CDR3 spells CASTPQSSYEQYF. The CDR3 DNA reads TGTGCCAGCACGCCACAGAGCTCCTACGAGCAGTACTTC.